A single T cell receptor beta chain is shown here with its context. These data belong to a study of blood T cells in healthy people across ages. CDR1 is SGHRS and CDR2 is YFSETQ in the germline V gene. Trimming took 3 bases from V and 5 from J, leaving 12 bases between them. The CDR3 extends over 13 amino acids. For the second PCR, which ran for roughly 6 to 11 cycles, a sample-barcoded 5' primer and a J-beta primer mix were used. TCRdb analysed the 5' RACE reads with MiXCR anew, one entry per CDR3 protein. Of approximately 780,000 distinct CDR3 sequences in the sample, roughly 25% were seen once. The sample also formed part of further work on T cells of mothers and their children. This second report adds: Reads recorded for TCR beta CDR3 numbered over 9 million per mother and about 3 million per child. Slightly, though not significantly, more overlap was seen in related than in unrelated mother-child pairs.

Sequencing was carried out using blood. The sequence was obtained from a boy aged 10-17 years in good health. V gene TRBV5-1 combines with J gene TRBJ2-7, with a weak D call TRBD2 (6 bases). This CDR3 reads CASSWGLLDEQYF. In nucleotides, the CDR3 is TGCGCCAGCAGCTGGGGACTCCTGGACGAGCAGTACTTC.